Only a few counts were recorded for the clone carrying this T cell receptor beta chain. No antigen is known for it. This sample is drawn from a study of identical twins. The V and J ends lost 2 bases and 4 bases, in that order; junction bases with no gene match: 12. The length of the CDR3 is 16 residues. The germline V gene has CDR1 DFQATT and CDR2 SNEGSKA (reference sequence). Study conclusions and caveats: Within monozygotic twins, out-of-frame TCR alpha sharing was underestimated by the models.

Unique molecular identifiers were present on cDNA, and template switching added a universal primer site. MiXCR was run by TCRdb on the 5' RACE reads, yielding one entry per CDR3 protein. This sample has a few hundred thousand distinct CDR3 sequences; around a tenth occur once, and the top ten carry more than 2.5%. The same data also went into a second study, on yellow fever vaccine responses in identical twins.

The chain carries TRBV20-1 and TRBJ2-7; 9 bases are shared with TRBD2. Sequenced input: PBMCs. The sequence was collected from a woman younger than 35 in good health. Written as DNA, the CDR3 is TGCAGTGCTAGAAATCCCTGGGCTAGCGGGGAGTACGAGCAGTACTTC. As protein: CSARNPWASGEYEQYF.